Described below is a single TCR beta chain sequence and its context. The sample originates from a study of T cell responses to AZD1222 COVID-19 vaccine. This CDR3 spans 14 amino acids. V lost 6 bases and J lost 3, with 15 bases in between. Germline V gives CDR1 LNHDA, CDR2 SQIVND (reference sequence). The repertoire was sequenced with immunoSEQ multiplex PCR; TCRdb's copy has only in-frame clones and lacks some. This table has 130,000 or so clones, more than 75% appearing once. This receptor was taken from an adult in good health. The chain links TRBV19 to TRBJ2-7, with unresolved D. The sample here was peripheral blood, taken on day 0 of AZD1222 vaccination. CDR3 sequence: CASSAAGFNYEQYF. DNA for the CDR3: TGTGCCAGTAGCGCCGCAGGATTTAACTACGAGCAGTACTTC.